This T cell receptor beta chain was sequenced in a study of T cell responses to AZD1222 COVID-19 vaccine. Study-wide results and limits: A reported finding is that nearly half of spike-specific TCRs target unmutated variant regions. Dominant CD4 TCR responses targeted spike regions 160-218 and 743-854. Spike-specific TCR breadth and depth went up after people got two AZD1222 doses.

For this clone: The antigen remains undetermined.

The repertoire was sequenced with immunoSEQ multiplex PCR; TCRdb's copy has only in-frame clones and lacks some. The profile shows 150,000 to 200,000 clones, approximately 90% of them singletons. The junction had 7 bases not matched to a gene; V was cut back by 4 bases and J by 5 bases. This CDR3 comprises 15 residues. CDR1 and CDR2 (germline): LGHDT, YNNKEL (reference sequence). V usage is TRBV3-1 (or the pseudogene TRBV3-2) and J usage is TRBJ2-2; 7 bases map to TRBD1. This material consisted of peripheral blood, taken 28 days after the second AZD1222 dose. The sequence was obtained from an adult who received the AZD1222 COVID-19 vaccine. CDR3 coding DNA: TGTGCCAGCAGCCGGGATCAGGGGGTGACCGGGGAGCTGTTTTTT. Amino acids: CASSRDQGVTGELFF.